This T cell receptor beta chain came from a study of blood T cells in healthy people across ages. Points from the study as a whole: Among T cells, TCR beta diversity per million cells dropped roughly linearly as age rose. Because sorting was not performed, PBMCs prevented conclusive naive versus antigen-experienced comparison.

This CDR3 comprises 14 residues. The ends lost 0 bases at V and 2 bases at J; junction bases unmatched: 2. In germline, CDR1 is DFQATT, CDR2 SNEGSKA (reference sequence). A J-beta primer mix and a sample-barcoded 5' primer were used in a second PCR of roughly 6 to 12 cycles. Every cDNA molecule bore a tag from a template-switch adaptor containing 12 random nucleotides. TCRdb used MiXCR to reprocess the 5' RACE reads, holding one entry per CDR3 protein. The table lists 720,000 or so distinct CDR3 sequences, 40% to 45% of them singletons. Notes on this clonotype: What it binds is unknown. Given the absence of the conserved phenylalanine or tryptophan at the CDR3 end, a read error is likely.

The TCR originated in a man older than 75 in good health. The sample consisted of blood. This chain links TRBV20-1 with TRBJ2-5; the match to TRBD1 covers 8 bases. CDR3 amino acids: CSARDGQGQETQYI. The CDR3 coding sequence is TGCAGTGCTAGAGACGGACAGGGTCAAGAGACCCAGTACATC.